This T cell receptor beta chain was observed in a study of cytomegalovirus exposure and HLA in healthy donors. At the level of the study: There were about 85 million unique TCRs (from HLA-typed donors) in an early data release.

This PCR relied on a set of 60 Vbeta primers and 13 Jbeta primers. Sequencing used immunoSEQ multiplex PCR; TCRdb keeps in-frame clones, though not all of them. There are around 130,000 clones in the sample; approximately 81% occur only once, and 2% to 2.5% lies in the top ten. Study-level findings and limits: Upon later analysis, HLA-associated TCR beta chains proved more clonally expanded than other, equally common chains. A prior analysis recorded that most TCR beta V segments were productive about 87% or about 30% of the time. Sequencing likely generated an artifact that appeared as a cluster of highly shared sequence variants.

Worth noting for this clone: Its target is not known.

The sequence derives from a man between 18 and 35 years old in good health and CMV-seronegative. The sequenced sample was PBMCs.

For the CDR3, the DNA is TGTGCCGGGAAGCGACAGGCAACTAATGAAAAACTGTTTTTT. As protein: CAGKRQATNEKLFF. The chain joins TRBV2 to TRBJ1-4, with D perhaps matching TRBD1 (6 bases). Germline V gene lookup returns CDR1 SNHLY and CDR2 FYNNEI. The CDR3 loop spans 14 amino acids. V was cut by 11 bases and J by 0 bases, with 13 bases left in between.